The T cell receptor beta chain under discussion was sequenced for a study of T cell repertoires in cytomegalovirus infection. Study summary: CMV infection and matching HLA type were both indicated by public TCR beta signatures.

Trimming left V 0 bases short and J 5 bases short, with 5 bases between. Germline V CDR1 and CDR2: MDHEN, SYDVKM. The CDR3 runs 12 residues. Study-level points and caveats: Cumulative public TCR beta family frequency identified carriers of CMV plus the relevant HLA.

This clonotype was counted many times. What it recognizes is unknown. From the reads, TCRdb called clonotypes with MiXCR, one entry per CDR3 protein. The repertoire consists of roughly 500,000 distinct CDR3 sequences, with about 15% occurring once and the leading ten covering roughly 25%. The J gene is TRBJ2-7, the V gene TRBV28; D unclear. This receptor was obtained from a human donor in good health (CMV status not recorded). Some clones in this sample may be carry-over from other donors' samples. The sample comprised CD8+ T cells from PBMCs. In DNA form, the CDR3 reads TGTGCCAGCAGTTTATGGGATAACGAGCAGTACTTC. The encoded protein is CASSLWDNEQYF. Combining the CDR3 with reference TRBV28 and TRBJ2-7 gives the whole variable domain DVKVTQSSRYLVKRTGEKVFLECVQDMDHENMFWYRQDPGLGLRLIYFSYDVKMKEKGDIPEGYSVSREKKERFSLILESASTNQTSMYLCASSLWDNEQYFGPGTRLTVT.